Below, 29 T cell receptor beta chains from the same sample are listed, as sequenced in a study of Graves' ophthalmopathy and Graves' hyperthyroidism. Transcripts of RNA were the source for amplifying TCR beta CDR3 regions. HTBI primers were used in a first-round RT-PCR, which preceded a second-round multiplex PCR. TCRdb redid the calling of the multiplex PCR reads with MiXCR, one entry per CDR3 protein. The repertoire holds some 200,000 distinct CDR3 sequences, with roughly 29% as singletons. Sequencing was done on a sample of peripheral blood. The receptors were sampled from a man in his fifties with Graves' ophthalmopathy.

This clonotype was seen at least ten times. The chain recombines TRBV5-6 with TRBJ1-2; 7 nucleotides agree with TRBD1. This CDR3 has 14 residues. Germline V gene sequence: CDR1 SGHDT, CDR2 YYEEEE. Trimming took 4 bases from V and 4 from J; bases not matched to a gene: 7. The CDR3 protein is CASSPGQPSYGYTF. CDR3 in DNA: TGTGCCAGCAGCCCGGGACAGCCGAGCTATGGCTACACCTTC.

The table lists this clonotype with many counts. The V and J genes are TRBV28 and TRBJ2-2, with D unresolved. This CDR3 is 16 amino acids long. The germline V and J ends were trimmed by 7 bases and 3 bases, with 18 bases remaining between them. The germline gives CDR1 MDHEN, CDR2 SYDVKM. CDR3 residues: CASTGLTVADTGELFF. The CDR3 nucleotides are TGTGCCAGCACCGGGTTGACTGTCGCGGACACCGGGGAGCTGTTTTTT. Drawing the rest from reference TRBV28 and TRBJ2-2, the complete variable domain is DVKVTQSSRYLVKRTGEKVFLECVQDMDHENMFWYRQDPGLGLRLIYFSYDVKMKEKGDIPEGYSVSREKKERFSLILESASTNQTSMYLCASTGLTVADTGELFFGEGSRLTVL.

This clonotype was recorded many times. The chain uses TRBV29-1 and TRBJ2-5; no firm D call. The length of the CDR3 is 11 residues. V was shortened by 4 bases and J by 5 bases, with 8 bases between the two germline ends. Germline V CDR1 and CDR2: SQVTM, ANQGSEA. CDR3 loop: CSVARSETQYF. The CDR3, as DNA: TGCAGCGTTGCTAGATCGGAGACCCAGTACTTC. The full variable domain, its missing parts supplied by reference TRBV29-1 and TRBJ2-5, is SAVISQKPSRDICQRGTSLTIQCQVDSQVTMMFWYRQQPGQSLTLIATANQGSEATYESGFVIDKFPISRPNLTFSTLTVSNMSPEDSSIYLCSVARSETQYFGPGTRLLVL.

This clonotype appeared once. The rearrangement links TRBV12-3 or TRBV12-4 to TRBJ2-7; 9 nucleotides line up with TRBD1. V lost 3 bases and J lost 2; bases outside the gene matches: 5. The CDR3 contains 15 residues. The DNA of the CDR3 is TGTGCCAGCAGTTTTGGGGACAGGGAACCCTACGAGCAGTACTTC. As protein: CASSFGDREPYEQYF.

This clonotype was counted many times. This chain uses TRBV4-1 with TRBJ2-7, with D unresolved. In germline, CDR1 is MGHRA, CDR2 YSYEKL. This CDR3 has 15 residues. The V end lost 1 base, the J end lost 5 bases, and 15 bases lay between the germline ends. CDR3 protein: CASSQAPLEYHEQYF. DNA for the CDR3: TGCGCCAGCAGCCAAGCCCCCCTGGAGTACCACGAGCAGTACTTC.

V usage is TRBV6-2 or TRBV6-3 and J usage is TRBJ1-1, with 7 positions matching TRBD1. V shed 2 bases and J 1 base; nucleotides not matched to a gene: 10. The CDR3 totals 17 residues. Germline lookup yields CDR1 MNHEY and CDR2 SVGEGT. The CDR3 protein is CASSYPNEGATNTEAFF. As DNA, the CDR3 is TGTGCCAGCAGTTACCCCAACGAGGGGGCTACGAACACTGAAGCTTTCTTT.

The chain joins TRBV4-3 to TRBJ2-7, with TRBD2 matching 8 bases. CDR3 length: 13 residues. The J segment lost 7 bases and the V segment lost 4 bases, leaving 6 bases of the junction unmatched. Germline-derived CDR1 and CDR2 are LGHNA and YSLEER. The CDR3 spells CASSPKREWEQYF. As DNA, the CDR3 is TGCGCCAGCAGCCCCAAGCGGGAGTGGGAGCAGTACTTC.

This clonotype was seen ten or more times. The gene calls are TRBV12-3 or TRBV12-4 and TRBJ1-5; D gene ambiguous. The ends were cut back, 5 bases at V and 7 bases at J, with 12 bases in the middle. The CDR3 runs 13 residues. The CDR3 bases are TGTGCCAGCAGTCGTGATCCTTACCAGCCCCAGCATTTT. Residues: CASSRDPYQPQHF.

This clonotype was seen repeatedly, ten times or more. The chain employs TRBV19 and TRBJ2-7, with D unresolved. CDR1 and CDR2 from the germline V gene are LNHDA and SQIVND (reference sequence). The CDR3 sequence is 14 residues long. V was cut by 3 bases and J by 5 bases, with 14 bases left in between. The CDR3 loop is CASSMIPEADEQYF. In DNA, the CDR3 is TGTGCCAGTAGTATGATTCCCGAGGCGGACGAGCAGTACTTC.

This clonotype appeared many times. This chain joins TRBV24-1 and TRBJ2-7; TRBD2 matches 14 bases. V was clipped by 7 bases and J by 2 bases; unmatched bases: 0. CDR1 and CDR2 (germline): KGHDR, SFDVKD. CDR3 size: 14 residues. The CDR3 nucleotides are TGTGCCACCAGGACTAGCGGGGGGGCCTACGAGCAGTACTTC. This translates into CATRTSGGAYEQYF.

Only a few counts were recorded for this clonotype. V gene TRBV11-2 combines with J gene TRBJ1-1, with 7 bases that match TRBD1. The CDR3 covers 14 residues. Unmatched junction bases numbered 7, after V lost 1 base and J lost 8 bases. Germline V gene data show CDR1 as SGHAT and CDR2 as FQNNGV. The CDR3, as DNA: TGTGCCAGCAGCTTAGGAGTTGAGGGGGCGGAAGCTTTCTTT. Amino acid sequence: CASSLGVEGAEAFF.

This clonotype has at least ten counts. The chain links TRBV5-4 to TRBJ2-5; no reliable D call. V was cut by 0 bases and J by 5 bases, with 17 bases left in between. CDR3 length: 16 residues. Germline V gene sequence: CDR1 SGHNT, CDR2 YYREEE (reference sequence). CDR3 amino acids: CASSLGPGKGKETQYF. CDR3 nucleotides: TGTGCCAGCAGCTTGGGGCCCGGAAAGGGAAAGGAGACCCAGTACTTC.

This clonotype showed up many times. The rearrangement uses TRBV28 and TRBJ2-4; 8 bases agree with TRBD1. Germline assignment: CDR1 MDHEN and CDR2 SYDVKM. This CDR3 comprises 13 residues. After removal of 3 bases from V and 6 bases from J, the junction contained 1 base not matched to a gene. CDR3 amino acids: CASSLDRANIQYF. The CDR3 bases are TGTGCCAGCAGTTTGGACAGGGCAAACATTCAGTACTTC.

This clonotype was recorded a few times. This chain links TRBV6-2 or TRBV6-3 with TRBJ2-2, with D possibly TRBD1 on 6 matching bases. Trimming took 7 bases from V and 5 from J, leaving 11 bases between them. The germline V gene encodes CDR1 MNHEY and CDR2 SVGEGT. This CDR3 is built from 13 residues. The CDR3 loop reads CASTGTSTGELFF. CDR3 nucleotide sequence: TGTGCCAGCACCGGGACATCTACCGGGGAGCTGTTTTTT.

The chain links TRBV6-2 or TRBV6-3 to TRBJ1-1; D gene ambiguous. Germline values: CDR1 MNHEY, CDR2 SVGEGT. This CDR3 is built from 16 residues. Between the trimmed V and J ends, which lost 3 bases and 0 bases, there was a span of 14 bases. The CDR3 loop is CASSYPTRTLNTEAFF. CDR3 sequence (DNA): TGTGCCAGCAGTTATCCGACCCGAACCTTGAACACTGAAGCTTTCTTT.

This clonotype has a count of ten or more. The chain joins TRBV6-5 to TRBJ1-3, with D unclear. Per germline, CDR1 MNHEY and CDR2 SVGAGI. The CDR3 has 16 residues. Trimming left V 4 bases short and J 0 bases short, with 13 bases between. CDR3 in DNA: TGTGCCAGCAGTTTGAAGGCAGGCCGCTCTGGAAACACCATATATTTT. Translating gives CASSLKAGRSGNTIYF.

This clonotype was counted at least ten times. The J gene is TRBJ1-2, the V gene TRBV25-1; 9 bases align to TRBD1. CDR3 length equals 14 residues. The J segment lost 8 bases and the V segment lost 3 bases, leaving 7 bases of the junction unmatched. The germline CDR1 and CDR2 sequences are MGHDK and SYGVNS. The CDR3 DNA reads TGTGCCAGCAGTGACCCCGGGACAGGGAACGGCTACACCTTC. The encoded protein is CASSDPGTGNGYTF.

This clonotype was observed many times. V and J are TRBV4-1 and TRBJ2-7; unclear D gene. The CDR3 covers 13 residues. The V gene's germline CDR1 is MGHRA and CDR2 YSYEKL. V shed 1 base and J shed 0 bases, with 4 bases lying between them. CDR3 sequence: CASSQGDSYEQYF. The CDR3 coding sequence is TGCGCCAGCAGCCAAGGGGACTCCTACGAGCAGTACTTC.

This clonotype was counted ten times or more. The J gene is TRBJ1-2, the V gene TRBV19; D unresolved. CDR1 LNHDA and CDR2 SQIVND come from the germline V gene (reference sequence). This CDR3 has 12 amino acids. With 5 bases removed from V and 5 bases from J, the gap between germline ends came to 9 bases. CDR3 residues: CASSSAKYGYTF. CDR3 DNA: TGTGCCAGTAGTTCGGCGAAGTATGGCTACACCTTC.

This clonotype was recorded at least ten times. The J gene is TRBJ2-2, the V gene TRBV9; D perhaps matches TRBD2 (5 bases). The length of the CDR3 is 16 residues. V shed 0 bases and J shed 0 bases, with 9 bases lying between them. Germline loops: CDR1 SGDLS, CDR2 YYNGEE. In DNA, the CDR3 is TGTGCCAGCAGCGTAGCTGGCGGGCCGAACACCGGGGAGCTGTTTTTT. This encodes CASSVAGGPNTGELFF.

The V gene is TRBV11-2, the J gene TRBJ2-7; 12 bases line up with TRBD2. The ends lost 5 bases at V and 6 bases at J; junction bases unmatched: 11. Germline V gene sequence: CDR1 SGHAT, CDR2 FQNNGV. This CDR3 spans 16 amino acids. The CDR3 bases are TGTGCCAGCAGCCGCGGGAGCCCGGGACTAGCGGGCGAGCAGTACTTC. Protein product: CASSRGSPGLAGEQYF.

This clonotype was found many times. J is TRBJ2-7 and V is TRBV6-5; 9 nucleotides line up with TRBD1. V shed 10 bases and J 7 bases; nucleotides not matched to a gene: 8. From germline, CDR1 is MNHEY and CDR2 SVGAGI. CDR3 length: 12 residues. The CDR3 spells CAIAGTGKEQYF. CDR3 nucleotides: TGTGCCATCGCCGGGACAGGGAAGGAGCAGTACTTC.

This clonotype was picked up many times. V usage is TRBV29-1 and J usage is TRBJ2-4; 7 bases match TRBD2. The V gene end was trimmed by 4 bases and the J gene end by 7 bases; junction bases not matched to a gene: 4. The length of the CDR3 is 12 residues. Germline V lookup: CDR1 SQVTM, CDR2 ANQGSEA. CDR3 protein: CSVAGLTNIQYF. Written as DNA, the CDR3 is TGCAGCGTTGCGGGACTAACGAACATTCAGTACTTC.

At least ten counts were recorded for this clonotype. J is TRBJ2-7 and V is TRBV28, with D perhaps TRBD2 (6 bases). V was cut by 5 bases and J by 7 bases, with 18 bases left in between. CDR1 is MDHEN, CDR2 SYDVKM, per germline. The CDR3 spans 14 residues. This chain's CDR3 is CASSRIAIAGEQYF. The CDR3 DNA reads TGTGCCAGCAGTCGAATAGCAATCGCGGGGGAGCAGTACTTC.

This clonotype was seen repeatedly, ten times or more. CDR3 sequence reads: CASTKRGQTGEAFF. The CDR3, as DNA: TGTGCCAGTACCAAGAGGGGACAGACCGGTGAAGCTTTCTTT. The genes are TRBV19 and TRBJ1-1; 7 positions agree with TRBD1. In germline, CDR1 is LNHDA, CDR2 SQIVND (reference sequence). V lost 7 bases and J lost 7; bases outside the gene matches: 12. The CDR3 is 14 amino acids.

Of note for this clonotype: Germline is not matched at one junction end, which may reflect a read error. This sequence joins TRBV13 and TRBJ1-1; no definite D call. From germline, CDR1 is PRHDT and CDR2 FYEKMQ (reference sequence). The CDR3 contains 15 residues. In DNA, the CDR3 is TGTGCCAGCAGCCTAGGTGAGGGATTGAACACTGAAGCTTTCTTT. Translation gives CASSLGEGLNTEAFF.

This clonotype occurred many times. The CDR3: CASSRRGVYEQYF. CDR3 in DNA: TGTGCCAGCAGCCGACGGGGCGTCTACGAGCAGTACTTC. The chain is built from TRBV28 and TRBJ2-7, with D possibly called TRBD1 or TRBD2 (5 bases each). The CDR3 length is 13 residues. The V end lost 6 bases, the J end lost 3 bases, and 12 bases lay between the germline ends. Germline loops: CDR1 MDHEN, CDR2 SYDVKM. Variable domain in full (rest from reference TRBV28 and TRBJ2-7): DVKVTQSSRYLVKRTGEKVFLECVQDMDHENMFWYRQDPGLGLRLIYFSYDVKMKEKGDIPEGYSVSREKKERFSLILESASTNQTSMYLCASSRRGVYEQYFGPGTRLTVT.

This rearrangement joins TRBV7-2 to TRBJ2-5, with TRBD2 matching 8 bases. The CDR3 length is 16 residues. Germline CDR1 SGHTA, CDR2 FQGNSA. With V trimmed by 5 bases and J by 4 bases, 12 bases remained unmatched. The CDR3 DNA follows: TGTGCCAGCAGCACCAGCGGGAGCACCGGCAGAGAGACCCAGTACTTC. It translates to CASSTSGSTGRETQYF.

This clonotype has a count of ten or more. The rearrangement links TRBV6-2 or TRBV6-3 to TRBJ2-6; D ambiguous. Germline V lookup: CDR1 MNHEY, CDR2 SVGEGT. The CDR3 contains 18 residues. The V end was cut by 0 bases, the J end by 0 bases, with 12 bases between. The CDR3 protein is CASSYSGRGFSGANVLTF. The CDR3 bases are TGTGCCAGCAGTTACTCCGGGCGAGGATTCTCTGGGGCCAACGTCCTGACTTTC.